This T cell receptor beta chain was observed in a study of shared clonotypes between healthy human individuals. V dropped 5 bases and J dropped 2 bases, with 13 bases sitting between them. This CDR3 comprises 14 residues. The germline gives CDR1 MNHEY, CDR2 SMNVEV (reference sequence). Assay execution took place at the deep level. Study processing details: ImmunoSEQ yielded junction-only sequences lacking quality scores, so filtering differed. The assay was immunoSEQ multiplex PCR, and TCRdb's table has in-frame clones only and misses some. The V and J calls and clone size were taken over from that table, and D and trimming were inferred from the DNA. The sample holds about 490,000 clones, 76% seen once. Every contributor of samples was a Caucasian grown-up residing in Nashville, Tennessee.

The sequenced sample consisted of PBMCs. The rearrangement links TRBV27 to TRBJ2-7; no definite D call. The receptor comes from a woman aged 40 to 49 in good health. Some clones in this sample may be carry-over from other donors' samples. The CDR3, as DNA: TGTGCCAGCAGTCCCCATATTTCCCCCTACGAGCAGTACTTC. Translation gives CASSPHISPYEQYF.